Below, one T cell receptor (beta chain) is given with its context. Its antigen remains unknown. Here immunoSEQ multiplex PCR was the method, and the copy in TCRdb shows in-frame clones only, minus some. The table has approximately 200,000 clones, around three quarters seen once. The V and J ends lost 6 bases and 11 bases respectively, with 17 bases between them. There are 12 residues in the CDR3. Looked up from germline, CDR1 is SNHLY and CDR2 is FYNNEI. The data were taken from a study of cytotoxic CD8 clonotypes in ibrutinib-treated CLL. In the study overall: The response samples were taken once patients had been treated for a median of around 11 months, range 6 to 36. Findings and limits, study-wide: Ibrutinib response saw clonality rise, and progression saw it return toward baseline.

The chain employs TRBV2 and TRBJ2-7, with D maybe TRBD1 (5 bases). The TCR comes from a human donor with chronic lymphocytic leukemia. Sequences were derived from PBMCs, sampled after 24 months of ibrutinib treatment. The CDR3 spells CASRILQALEYF. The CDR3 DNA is TGTGCCAGCAGAATACTACAGGCTCTCGAGTACTTC.